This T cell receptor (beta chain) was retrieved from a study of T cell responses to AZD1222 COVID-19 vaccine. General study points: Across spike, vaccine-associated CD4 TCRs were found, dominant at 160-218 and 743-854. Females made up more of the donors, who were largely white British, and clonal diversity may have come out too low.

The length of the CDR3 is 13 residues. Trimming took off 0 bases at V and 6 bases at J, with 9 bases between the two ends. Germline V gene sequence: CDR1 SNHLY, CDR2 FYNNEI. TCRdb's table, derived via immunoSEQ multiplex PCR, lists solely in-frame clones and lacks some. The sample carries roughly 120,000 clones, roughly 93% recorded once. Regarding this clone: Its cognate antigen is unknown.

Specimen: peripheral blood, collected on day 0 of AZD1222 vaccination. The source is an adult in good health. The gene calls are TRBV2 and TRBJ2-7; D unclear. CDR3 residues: CASSEARKPEQYF. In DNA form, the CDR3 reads TGTGCCAGCAGTGAAGCGCGCAAACCCGAGCAGTACTTC.